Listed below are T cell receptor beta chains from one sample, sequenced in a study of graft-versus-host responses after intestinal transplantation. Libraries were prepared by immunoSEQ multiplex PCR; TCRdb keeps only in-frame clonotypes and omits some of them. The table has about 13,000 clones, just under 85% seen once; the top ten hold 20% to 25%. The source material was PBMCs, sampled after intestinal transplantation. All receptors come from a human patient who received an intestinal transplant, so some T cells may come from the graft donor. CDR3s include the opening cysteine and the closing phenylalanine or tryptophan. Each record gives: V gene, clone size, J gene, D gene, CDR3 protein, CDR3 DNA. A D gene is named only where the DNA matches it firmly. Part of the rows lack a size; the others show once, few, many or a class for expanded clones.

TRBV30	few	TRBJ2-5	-	CAWSVVEETQYF	TGTGCCTGGAGTGTTGTAGAAGAGACCCAGTACTTC
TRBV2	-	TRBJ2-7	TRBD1	CASSRDRNYEQYF	TGTGCCAGCAGTCGGGACAGGAACTACGAGCAGTACTTC
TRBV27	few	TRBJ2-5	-	CASSSEETQYF	TGTGCCAGCAGTTCAGAAGAGACCCAGTACTTC
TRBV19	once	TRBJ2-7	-	CASSIAGMGYEQYF	TGTGCCAGTAGTATAGCAGGTATGGGTTACGAGCAGTACTTC
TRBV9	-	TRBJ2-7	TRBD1	CASSPDRAYEQYF	TGTGCCAGCAGCCCCGACAGGGCCTACGAGCAGTACTTC
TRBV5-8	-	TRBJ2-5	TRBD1	CASSAGQGALKETQYF	TGTGCCAGCAGCGCAGGACAGGGCGCTTTGAAGGAGACCCAGTACTTC
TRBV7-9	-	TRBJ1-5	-	CASSPPGGVNQPQHF	TGTGCCAGCAGCCCCCCCGGGGGGGTAAATCAGCCCCAGCATTTT
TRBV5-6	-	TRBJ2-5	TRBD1	CASSPGQGQETQYF	TGTGCCAGCAGCCCCGGACAGGGGCAAGAGACCCAGTACTTC
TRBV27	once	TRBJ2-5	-	CASSSLYQETQYF	TGTGCCAGCAGTTCCCTGTACCAAGAGACCCAGTACTTC
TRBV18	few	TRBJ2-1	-	CASSSTFNEQFF	TGTGCCAGCTCATCAACTTTCAATGAGCAGTTCTTC
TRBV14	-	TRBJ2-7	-	CASSQDPYLLGQTLYEQYF	TGTGCCAGCAGCCAAGATCCTTACCTTCTTGGACAGACGCTTTACGAGCAGTACTTC
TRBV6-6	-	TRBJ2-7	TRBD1	CASSPGGQSSYEQYF	TGTGCCAGCAGTCCAGGGGGCCAGAGCTCCTACGAGCAGTACTTC
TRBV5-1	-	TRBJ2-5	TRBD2	CASGREGETQYF	TGCGCCAGCGGCAGGGAGGGAGAGACCCAGTACTTC
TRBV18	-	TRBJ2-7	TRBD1	CASSPGTGIYEQYF	TGTGCCAGCTCACCGGGGACAGGGATCTACGAGCAGTACTTC
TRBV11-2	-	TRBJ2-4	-	CASSFLGVGKNIQYF	TGTGCCAGCAGCTTTTTGGGGGTGGGCAAAAACATTCAGTACTTC
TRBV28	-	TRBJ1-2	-	CASSSPWGYGYTF	TGTGCCAGCAGTTCGCCGTGGGGCTATGGCTACACCTTC
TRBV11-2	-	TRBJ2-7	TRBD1	CASSYDAGGYEQYF	TGTGCCAGCAGCTACGACGCAGGGGGCTACGAGCAGTACTTC
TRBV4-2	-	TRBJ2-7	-	CASSLAYEQYF	TGTGCCAGCAGCTTAGCTTACGAGCAGTACTTC
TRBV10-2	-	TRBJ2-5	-	CASSSDLGQETQYF	TGCGCCAGCAGTTCCGATTTGGGACAAGAGACCCAGTACTTC
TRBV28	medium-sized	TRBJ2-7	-	CASSLRDSYEQYF	TGTGCCAGCAGTTTACGGGACTCCTACGAGCAGTACTTC